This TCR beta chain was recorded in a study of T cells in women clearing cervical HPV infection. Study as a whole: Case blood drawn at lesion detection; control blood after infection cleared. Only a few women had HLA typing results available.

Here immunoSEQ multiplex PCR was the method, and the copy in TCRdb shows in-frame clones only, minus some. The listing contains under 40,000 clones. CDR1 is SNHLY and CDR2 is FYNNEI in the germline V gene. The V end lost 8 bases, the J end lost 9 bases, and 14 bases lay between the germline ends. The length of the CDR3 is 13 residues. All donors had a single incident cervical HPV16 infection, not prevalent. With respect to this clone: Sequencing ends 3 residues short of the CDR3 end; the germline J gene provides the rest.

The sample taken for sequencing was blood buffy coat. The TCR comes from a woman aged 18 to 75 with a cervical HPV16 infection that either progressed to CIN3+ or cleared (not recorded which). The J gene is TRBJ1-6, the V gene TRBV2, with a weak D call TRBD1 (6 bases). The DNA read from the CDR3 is TGTGCCAGCGGAGGGGCAGGGGTTTCACCC. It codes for CASGGAGVSP. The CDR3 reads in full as CASGGAGVSPLHF.